This record looks at one T cell receptor beta chain sequence and its context. Its specific antigen is unknown. Per-base quality was not reported, and no clone a single base away is much larger than it. These data are taken from a study of glioma-infiltrating T cells after dendritic cell vaccination listed by TCRdb under 2016. The study in broad terms: A cohort of some 15 glioblastoma patients from Phase I and II dendritic cell vaccination trials was included, of whom 9 were newly diagnosed and 6 had recurrent disease. Patients received autologous tumor lysate-pulsed dendritic cell vaccination between about 2002 and 2012. The vaccine was prepared from monocyte-derived dendritic cells that were cultured for 6 to 7 days with IL-4 and GM-CSF and then pulsed overnight with autologous tumor lysate. Each patient was given three intradermal dendritic cell vaccine injections, spaced two weeks apart, in the arm below the axilla. In glioblastoma patients vaccinated with dendritic cells, deep sequencing of TCR beta CDR3 regions served to measure tumor-infiltrating lymphocyte content and to compare repertoires between tumor and blood. Survival after dendritic cell vaccination was correlated with TCR sequencing metrics, including TIL content and tumor-blood repertoire overlap.

V loses 3 bases, J loses 14 bases, and the germline ends lie 14 bases apart. The CDR3 has 13 amino acids, counting the end cysteine and phenylalanine. The entry retains the CDR3 DNA only, 39 bases that are in frame from base 1. The germline V gene yields MNHNS for CDR1 and SASEGT for CDR2. Using the immunoSEQ assay, TCRB CDR3 regions were amplified from about 1.9 micrograms of genomic DNA, or from all available DNA when less than that was on hand. The multiplex PCR relied on 60 forward primers for TCR V beta segments and 13 reverse primers for J beta segments. To estimate the number of reads per starting template, synthetic control templates were added to each sample at limiting dilution. The Illumina HiSeq System generated sequencing reads of 87 bp. Per the original workflow: To remove PCR and sequencing errors, closely related sequences were merged with a nearest neighbor algorithm. TCR overlap was measured as the percentage of unique tumor TCR beta sequences that were also present in the peripheral blood of the same patient. TCRdb limited this immuneACCESS table to in-frame rearrangements with V and J called. A share of clones is missing; checked studies link under half to unresolved V genes, and the rest is unexplained. V and J calls and clone size are as listed in that table; D and trimming were resolved from the DNA. The sample data list about 87,000 clones, and over 80% of these were observed just once. The leading ten clones occupy 6% to 8.5% of the sample.

On the study overall, not on this receptor specifically: Longer time to progression and overall survival after dendritic cell vaccination were predicted by higher estimated pretreatment TIL content. The cohort was small and heterogeneous, with few patients having full blood and tumor sets and even fewer initial-recurrent tumor pairs. The response model built on TCR overlap across three groups was characterized as speculative, with prospective validation still needed. TCR clonality showed no direct relationship with survival, which suggests that a diverse polyclonal response may be important.

According to the study, the label for this sample's time point signals: after dendritic cell vaccination, including at tumor progression/relapse. Selection of patients required sufficient residual fresh-frozen tumor tissue and over two years of available survival data. None of the glioblastoma patients carried an isocitrate dehydrogenase mutation, although molecular status otherwise varied. PBMC were collected before vaccination, two weeks after the third vaccination, and at tumor progression when it occurred. The Qiagen DNeasy Blood extraction Kit was used for extraction of genomic DNA. The chain was built from TRBV6-1 and TRBJ1-6; the D gene is possibly TRBD1, with 5 bases matching. This receptor was taken from a human donor with glioblastoma. The sequencing here drew on blood, taken after dendritic cell vaccination. Here the CDR3 is given as CASSDFPGGTLHF. The nucleotide sequence is given as TGTGCCAGCAGTGATTTCCCGGGGGGAACCCTCCACTTT.